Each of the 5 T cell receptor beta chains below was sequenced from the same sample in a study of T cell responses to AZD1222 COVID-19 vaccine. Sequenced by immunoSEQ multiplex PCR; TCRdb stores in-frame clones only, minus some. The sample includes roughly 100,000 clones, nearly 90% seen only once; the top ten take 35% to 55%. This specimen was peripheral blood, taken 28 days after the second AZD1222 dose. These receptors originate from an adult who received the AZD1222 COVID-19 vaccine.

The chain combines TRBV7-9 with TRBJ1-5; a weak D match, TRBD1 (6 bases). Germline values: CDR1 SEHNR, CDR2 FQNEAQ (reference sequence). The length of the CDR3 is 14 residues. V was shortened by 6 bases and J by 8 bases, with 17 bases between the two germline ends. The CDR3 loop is CASSLQGSREPQHF. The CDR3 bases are TGTGCCAGCAGTCTACAGGGTTCCAGGGAGCCCCAGCATTTT.

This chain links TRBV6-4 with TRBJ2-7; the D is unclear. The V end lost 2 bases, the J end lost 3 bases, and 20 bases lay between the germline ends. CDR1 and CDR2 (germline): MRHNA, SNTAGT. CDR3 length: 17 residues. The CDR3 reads CASSDPWKTQPNYEQYF. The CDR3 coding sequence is TGTGCCAGCAGTGACCCTTGGAAAACCCAACCTAACTACGAGCAGTACTTC.

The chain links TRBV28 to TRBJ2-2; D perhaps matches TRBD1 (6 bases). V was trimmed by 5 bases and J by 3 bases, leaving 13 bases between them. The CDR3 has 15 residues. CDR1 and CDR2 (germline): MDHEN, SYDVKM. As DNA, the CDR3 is TGTGCCAGCAGTGTTCTCAGGGGTGACACCGGGGAGCTGTTTTTT. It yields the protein CASSVLRGDTGELFF.

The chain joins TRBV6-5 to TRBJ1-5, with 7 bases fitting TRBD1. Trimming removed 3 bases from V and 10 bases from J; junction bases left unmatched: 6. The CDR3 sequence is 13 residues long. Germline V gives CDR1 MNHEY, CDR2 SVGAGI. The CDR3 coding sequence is TGTGCCAGCAGTTATCAGAGACAGGGCCCCCAGCATTTT. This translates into CASSYQRQGPQHF.

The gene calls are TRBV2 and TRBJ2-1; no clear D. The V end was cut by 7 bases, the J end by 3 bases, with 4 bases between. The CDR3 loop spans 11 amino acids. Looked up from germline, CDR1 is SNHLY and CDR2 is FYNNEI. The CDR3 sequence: CASTYYNEQFF. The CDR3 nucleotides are TGTGCCAGCACCTACTACAATGAGCAGTTCTTC. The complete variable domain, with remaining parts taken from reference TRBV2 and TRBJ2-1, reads EPEVTQTPSHQVTQMGQEVILRCVPISNHLYFYWYRQILGQKVEFLVSFYNNEISEKSEIFDDQFSVERPDGSNFTLKIRSTKLEDSAMYFCASTYYNEQFFGPGTRLTVL.